This TCR beta chain was captured in a study of T cell repertoires in cytomegalovirus infection. Trimming removed 1 base at V and 6 bases at J, with 11 bases between. The germline V gene has CDR1 SGHVS and CDR2 FQNEAQ. The CDR3 contains 14 residues. This clonotype was recorded at least ten times. Its cognate antigen is unknown. In TCRdb, the reads were re-called with MiXCR into one record per CDR3 protein. The table includes under 150,000 distinct CDR3 sequences, 20% to 30% detected once. The rearrangement uses TRBV7-8 and TRBJ2-3; D unclear. Sequencing was carried out using PBMCs, sequenced either directly or after in vitro stimulation (not recorded which). The receptor was isolated from a human donor in good health (CMV status not recorded). Some clones in this sample may be carry-over from other donors' samples. The CDR3 reads CASSLVGRADTQYF. The CDR3 nucleotides are TGTGCCAGCAGCTTAGTAGGAAGGGCCGATACGCAGTATTTT.